This T cell receptor beta chain comes out of a study of blood T cell repertoires in COVID-19. Overall study context: Sites across the United States, Italy and Spain contributed samples from acute and convalescent COVID-19. PBMCs, B-cell-depleted T cells, or T cells provided the cDNA or gDNA that made up the material.

Original processing notes: Estimation of nucleated cell counts relied on the amplification of reference gene primers. Libraries were prepared by immunoSEQ multiplex PCR; TCRdb keeps only in-frame clonotypes and omits some of them. That table is the source of V, J and clone size, and D and trimming were worked out from the DNA. Altogether about 280,000 clones are present, 85% to 90% being singletons, with the ten largest covering about 14%. CDR1 and CDR2 (germline): SGDLS, YYNGEE. This CDR3 comprises 15 residues. Between the trimmed V and J ends, which lost 3 bases and 6 bases, there was a span of 17 bases.

Material for sequencing was peripheral blood. The receptor comes from a human donor in a cohort sampled during active COVID-19. The chain employs TRBV9 and TRBJ2-3, with D perhaps TRBD2 (6 bases). The CDR3 protein is CASSASGREHDTQYF. The CDR3 nucleotides read TGTGCCAGCAGCGCCTCGGGCCGGGAGCACGATACGCAGTATTTT.